A single T cell receptor (beta chain) is shown here with its context. Its cognate antigen is unknown. This entry comes from a study of cytomegalovirus exposure and HLA in healthy donors. Regarding the study as a whole: The study assumed roughly uniform donor sequencing depth for presence/absence analyses.

The PCR contained 60 Vbeta and 13 Jbeta primers. TCRdb's copy holds only in-frame clones and misses some; the assay was immunoSEQ multiplex PCR. The sample contains roughly 180,000 clones, approximately 83% of which appear only once. V shed 4 bases and J shed 4 bases, with 14 bases lying between them. Germline V lookup: CDR1 SGHKS, CDR2 YYEKEE (reference sequence). The CDR3 is 14 amino acids. The sequence derives from a boy younger than 10 in good health and CMV-seronegative. This chain links TRBV5-5 with TRBJ2-5, with D possibly matching TRBD2 (6 bases). Sequencing was performed on PBMCs. Written as DNA, the CDR3 is TGTGCCAGCAGCCCTACGGTGGGGGGAGAGACCCAGTACTTC. Translating gives CASSPTVGGETQYF.